The rows below give T cell receptor beta chains drawn from one sample of a study of human T cells and chemical hapten exposure. TCRdb reprocessed the reads via MiXCR and lists one record per CDR3 protein. The data hold about 120,000 distinct CDR3 sequences, with 8.5% observed a single time. Sample: whole blood. These receptors all come from a human donor in good health. Some clones in this sample may be carry-over from other donors' samples. The CDR3 runs from the conserved cysteine through the conserved F or W. A D gene is named only where the DNA matches it firmly. Clone size is given for some rows only: seen once, a few or many times, or a class if the clone is expanded.

clone size: -
J gene: TRBJ1-6
D gene: -
V gene: TRBV2
CDR3 protein: CASRNTGSHSPLHF
CDR3 DNA: TGTGCCAGCAGGAACACAGGGAGTCATTCACCCCTCCACTTT

clone size: many
J gene: TRBJ1-1
D gene: -
V gene: TRBV20-1
CDR3 protein: CSARAAGGTEAFF
CDR3 DNA: TGCAGTGCTAGAGCAGCCGGGGGCACTGAAGCTTTCTTT

clone size: -
J gene: TRBJ2-7
D gene: TRBD2
V gene: TRBV7-8
CDR3 protein: CASSLRRTSGNEQYF
CDR3 DNA: TGTGCCAGCAGCTTAAGACGGACTAGCGGGAACGAGCAGTACTTC

clone size: -
J gene: TRBJ1-2
D gene: -
V gene: TRBV9
CDR3 protein: CASSVGRGTNYGYTF
CDR3 DNA: TGTGCCAGCAGCGTAGGTAGGGGGACTAACTATGGCTACACCTTC

clone size: many
J gene: TRBJ2-7
D gene: -
V gene: TRBV7-2
CDR3 protein: CASSPPRGGRSYEQYF
CDR3 DNA: TGTGCCAGCAGCCCCCCGAGGGGGGGGCGTTCCTACGAGCAGTACTTC

clone size: many
J gene: TRBJ1-1
D gene: TRBD1
V gene: TRBV16
CDR3 protein: CASSQRGGDRKTEAFF
CDR3 DNA: TGTGCCAGCAGCCAACGAGGAGGGGACAGGAAAACTGAAGCTTTCTTT

clone size: many
J gene: TRBJ1-2
D gene: -
V gene: TRBV5-1
CDR3 protein: CASSLEQGGGGYTF
CDR3 DNA: TGCGCCAGCAGCTTGGAACAGGGCGGTGGAGGCTACACCTTC

clone size: -
J gene: TRBJ1-6
D gene: -
V gene: TRBV27
CDR3 protein: CASSQAGLYNSPLHF
CDR3 DNA: TGTGCCAGCAGTCAGGCGGGGCTCTATAATTCACCCCTCCACTTT

clone size: many
J gene: TRBJ1-5
D gene: -
V gene: TRBV12-3/TRBV12-4
CDR3 protein: CASSLGLSNQPQHF
CDR3 DNA: TGTGCCAGCAGTTTAGGTTTAAGCAATCAGCCCCAGCATTTT

clone size: -
J gene: TRBJ2-7
D gene: -
V gene: TRBV18
CDR3 protein: CASSPTGSTYEQYF
CDR3 DNA: TGTGCCAGCTCACCAACAGGGTCGACGTACGAGCAGTACTTC

clone size: few
J gene: TRBJ1-6
D gene: -
V gene: TRBV12-3/TRBV12-4
CDR3 protein: CASRMSSYNSPLHF
CDR3 DNA: TGTGCCAGCAGGATGAGCTCCTATAATTCACCCCTCCACTTT

clone size: few
J gene: TRBJ2-7
D gene: -
V gene: TRBV19
CDR3 protein: CASSTRDGNDEQYF
CDR3 DNA: TGTGCCAGTAGTACCCGGGACGGAAACGACGAGCAGTACTTC

clone size: -
J gene: TRBJ2-7
D gene: TRBD1
V gene: TRBV6-6
CDR3 protein: CASSYSDRVYEQYF
CDR3 DNA: TGTGCCAGCAGTTACTCCGACAGGGTTTACGAGCAGTACTTC

clone size: many
J gene: TRBJ1-2
D gene: -
V gene: TRBV4-2
CDR3 protein: CASSQDGGGANYGYTF
CDR3 DNA: TGTGCCAGCAGCCAAGATGGTGGGGGAGCTAACTATGGCTACACCTTC

clone size: -
J gene: TRBJ1-5
D gene: -
V gene: TRBV7-9
CDR3 protein: CASSLGGGKEPQHF
CDR3 DNA: TGTGCCAGCAGTCTAGGGGGGGGCAAGGAGCCCCAGCATTTT

clone size: -
J gene: TRBJ2-3
D gene: TRBD1
V gene: TRBV18
CDR3 protein: CASYRDRDLQQYF
CDR3 DNA: TGTGCCAGCTACCGGGACAGGGACCTTCAGCAGTATTTT

clone size: few
J gene: TRBJ2-3
D gene: -
V gene: TRBV29-1
CDR3 protein: CSARGGGADTQYF
CDR3 DNA: TGCAGCGCCCGAGGGGGGGGGGCAGATACGCAGTATTTT

clone size: -
J gene: TRBJ1-4
D gene: -
V gene: TRBV7-8
CDR3 protein: CASSLDAIGGEKLFF
CDR3 DNA: TGTGCCAGCAGCTTAGATGCCATTGGCGGTGAAAAACTGTTTTTT

clone size: few
J gene: TRBJ2-3
D gene: -
V gene: TRBV9
CDR3 protein: CASSAGTNTDTQYF
CDR3 DNA: TGTGCCAGCAGCGCCGGGACCAACACAGATACGCAGTATTTT

clone size: many
J gene: TRBJ2-1
D gene: -
V gene: TRBV20-1
CDR3 protein: CSARVPGVGSGEQFF
CDR3 DNA: TGCAGTGCTAGAGTCCCAGGGGTTGGGAGCGGTGAGCAGTTCTTC

clone size: few
J gene: TRBJ2-1
D gene: -
V gene: TRBV5-1
CDR3 protein: CVSSFEGSSYNEQFF
CDR3 DNA: TGCGTCAGCAGCTTTGAGGGCAGCTCCTACAATGAGCAGTTCTTC

clone size: -
J gene: TRBJ2-1
D gene: TRBD2
V gene: TRBV10-3
CDR3 protein: CAISEILAGGFSSYNEQFF
CDR3 DNA: TGTGCCATCAGTGAGATTCTAGCGGGAGGTTTCAGCTCCTACAATGAGCAGTTCTTC

clone size: few
J gene: TRBJ2-3
D gene: -
V gene: TRBV7-2
CDR3 protein: CASSLVSGTRDTQYF
CDR3 DNA: TGTGCCAGCAGCTTAGTCTCCGGGACCCGGGATACGCAGTATTTT

clone size: many
J gene: TRBJ2-1
D gene: TRBD2
V gene: TRBV15
CDR3 protein: CATSSRLAGEQFF
CDR3 DNA: TGTGCCACCAGCTCCCGACTAGCCGGTGAGCAGTTCTTC

clone size: -
J gene: TRBJ1-4
D gene: -
V gene: TRBV7-8
CDR3 protein: CASSLEAGTKSENLFF
CDR3 DNA: TGTGCCAGCAGCTTAGAGGCGGGCACCAAATCTGAAAACCTGTTTTTT

clone size: few
J gene: TRBJ2-1
D gene: TRBD2
V gene: TRBV10-1
CDR3 protein: CASSESTSGIYNEQFF
CDR3 DNA: TGCGCCAGCAGTGAGTCGACTAGCGGGATCTACAATGAGCAGTTCTTC

clone size: -
J gene: TRBJ2-2
D gene: TRBD2
V gene: TRBV3-1
CDR3 protein: CASRREGTGELFF
CDR3 DNA: TGTGCCAGCAGACGGGAGGGGACCGGGGAGCTGTTTTTT

clone size: -
J gene: TRBJ1-1
D gene: -
V gene: TRBV20-1
CDR3 protein: CSAREGGLFSEAFF
CDR3 DNA: TGCAGTGCTAGAGAGGGGGGCCTCTTCTCTGAAGCTTTCTTT

clone size: few
J gene: TRBJ2-3
D gene: TRBD1
V gene: TRBV5-6
CDR3 protein: CASSTRQGRRLSTDTQYF
CDR3 DNA: TGTGCCAGCAGCACCCGACAGGGACGGCGACTCAGCACAGATACGCAGTATTTT

clone size: many
J gene: TRBJ1-6
D gene: -
V gene: TRBV4-3
CDR3 protein: CASSQDPWGSNSPLHF
CDR3 DNA: TGCGCCAGCAGCCAAGATCCGTGGGGCTCCAATTCACCCCTCCACTTT

clone size: many
J gene: TRBJ2-7
D gene: -
V gene: TRBV19
CDR3 protein: CASSMGQGQWYEQYF
CDR3 DNA: TGTGCCAGTAGTATGGGCCAGGGACAATGGTACGAGCAGTACTTC

clone size: -
J gene: TRBJ2-3
D gene: TRBD2
V gene: TRBV27
CDR3 protein: CASSLSIAGGESDTQYF
CDR3 DNA: TGTGCCAGCAGTTTATCAATAGCGGGAGGGGAATCAGATACGCAGTATTTT

clone size: many
J gene: TRBJ2-1
D gene: TRBD2
V gene: TRBV12-3/TRBV12-4
CDR3 protein: CASSQTSGGAYNEQFF
CDR3 DNA: TGTGCCAGCAGTCAAACTAGCGGGGGAGCCTACAATGAGCAGTTCTTC

clone size: once
J gene: TRBJ2-7
D gene: TRBD2
V gene: TRBV5-1
CDR3 protein: CASSLTNGREESYEQYF
CDR3 DNA: TGCGCCAGCAGCTTGACTAACGGGCGGGAGGAGAGTTACGAGCAGTACTTC

clone size: few
J gene: TRBJ2-1
D gene: TRBD2
V gene: TRBV20-1
CDR3 protein: CSAPLAGDHNEQFF
CDR3 DNA: TGCAGTGCCCCCCTAGCGGGGGACCACAATGAGCAGTTCTTC

clone size: -
J gene: TRBJ1-3
D gene: -
V gene: TRBV7-9
CDR3 protein: CASSSRGRFSGNTIYF
CDR3 DNA: TGTGCCAGCAGCTCCAGAGGACGGTTCTCTGGAAACACCATATATTTT

clone size: few
J gene: TRBJ2-3
D gene: TRBD2
V gene: TRBV7-2
CDR3 protein: CASSLSGLAGGADTQYF
CDR3 DNA: TGTGCCAGCAGCTTATCGGGACTAGCGGGGGGCGCAGATACGCAGTATTTT

clone size: many
J gene: TRBJ1-5
D gene: -
V gene: TRBV15
CDR3 protein: CATSRDQGYQPQHF
CDR3 DNA: TGTGCCACCAGCAGAGATCAAGGATACCAGCCCCAGCATTTT

clone size: few
J gene: TRBJ1-1
D gene: -
V gene: TRBV5-5
CDR3 protein: CASSLESRVEAFF
CDR3 DNA: TGTGCCAGCAGCTTGGAGTCGAGAGTTGAAGCTTTCTTT

clone size: many
J gene: TRBJ1-6
D gene: -
V gene: TRBV2
CDR3 protein: CASRPPGRGSPLHF
CDR3 DNA: TGTGCCAGCAGGCCCCCGGGACGCGGTTCACCCCTCCACTTT